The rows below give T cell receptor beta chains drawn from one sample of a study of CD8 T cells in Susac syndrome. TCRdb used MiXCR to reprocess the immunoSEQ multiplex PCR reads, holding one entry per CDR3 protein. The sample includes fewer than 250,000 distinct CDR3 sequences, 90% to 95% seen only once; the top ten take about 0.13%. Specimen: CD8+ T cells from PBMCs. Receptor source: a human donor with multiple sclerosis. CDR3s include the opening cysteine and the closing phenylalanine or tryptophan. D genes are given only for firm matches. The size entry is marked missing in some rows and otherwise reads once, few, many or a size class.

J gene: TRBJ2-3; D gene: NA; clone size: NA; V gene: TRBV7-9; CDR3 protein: CASSSWIDTQYF; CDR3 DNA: TGTGCCAGCAGCTCCTGGATAGATACGCAGTATTTT
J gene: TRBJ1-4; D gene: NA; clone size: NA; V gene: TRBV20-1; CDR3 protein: CSAPEEGATNEKLFF; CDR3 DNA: TGCAGTGCGCCGGAGGAGGGAGCAACTAATGAAAAACTGTTTTTT
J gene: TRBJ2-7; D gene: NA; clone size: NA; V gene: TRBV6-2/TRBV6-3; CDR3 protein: CASSRPREAYEQYF; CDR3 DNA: TGTGCCAGCAGTCGACCCCGAGAAGCCTACGAGCAGTACTTC
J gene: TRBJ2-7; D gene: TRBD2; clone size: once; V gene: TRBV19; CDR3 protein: CASSIAWGGRYEQYF; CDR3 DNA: TGTGCCAGTAGTATAGCTTGGGGGGGACGCTACGAGCAGTACTTC
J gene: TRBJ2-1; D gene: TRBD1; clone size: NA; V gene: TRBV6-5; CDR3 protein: CASKTGTDFYNEQFF; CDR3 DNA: TGTGCCAGCAAAACCGGGACAGACTTCTACAATGAGCAGTTCTTC
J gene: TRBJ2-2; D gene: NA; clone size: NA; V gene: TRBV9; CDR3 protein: CASSVSASAELFF; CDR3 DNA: TGTGCCAGCAGCGTATCGGCTAGCGCGGAGCTGTTTTTT
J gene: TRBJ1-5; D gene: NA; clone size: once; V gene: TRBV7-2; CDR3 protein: CASSSKEGRTSNQPQHF; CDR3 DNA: TGTGCCAGCAGCTCCAAGGAGGGACGGACAAGCAATCAGCCCCAGCATTTT
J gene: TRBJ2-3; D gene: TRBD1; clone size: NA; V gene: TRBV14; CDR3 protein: CASSPDRGSDTQYF; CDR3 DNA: TGTGCCAGCAGCCCCGACAGGGGGAGTGATACGCAGTATTTT
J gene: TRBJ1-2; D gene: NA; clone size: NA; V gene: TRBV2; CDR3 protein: CAIGSGNYGYTF; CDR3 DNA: TGTGCCATCGGTTCGGGGAACTATGGCTACACCTTC
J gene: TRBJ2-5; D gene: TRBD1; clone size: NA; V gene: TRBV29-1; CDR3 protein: CSVKGQALQETQYF; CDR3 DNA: TGCAGCGTTAAAGGACAGGCACTTCAAGAGACCCAGTACTTC
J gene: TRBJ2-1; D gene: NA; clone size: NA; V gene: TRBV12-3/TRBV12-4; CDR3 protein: CASSFSTQGFF; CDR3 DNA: TGTGCCAGCAGTTTCAGCACCCAGGGGTTCTTC
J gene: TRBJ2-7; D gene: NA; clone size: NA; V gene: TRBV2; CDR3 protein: CASRRTEHSSYEQYF; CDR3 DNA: TGTGCCAGCAGGAGGACGGAACATAGCTCCTACGAGCAGTACTTC
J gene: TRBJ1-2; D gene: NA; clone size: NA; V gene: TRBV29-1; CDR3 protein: CSVEDRLYGRGGSYGYTF; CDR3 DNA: TGCAGCGTTGAAGATCGATTATACGGACGTGGGGGCTCCTATGGCTACACCTTC
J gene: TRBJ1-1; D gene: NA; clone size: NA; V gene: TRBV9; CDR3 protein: CASSVVAHSEAFF; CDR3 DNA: TGTGCCAGCAGCGTAGTTGCCCATTCTGAAGCTTTCTTT
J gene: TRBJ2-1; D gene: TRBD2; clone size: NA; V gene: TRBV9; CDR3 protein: CASSVATSGGSYNEQFF; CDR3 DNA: TGTGCCAGCAGCGTAGCGACTAGCGGGGGCTCCTACAATGAGCAGTTCTTC
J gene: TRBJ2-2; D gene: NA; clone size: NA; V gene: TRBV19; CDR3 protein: CASRPGDANTGELFF; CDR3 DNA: TGTGCCAGTCGGCCGGGGGACGCGAACACCGGGGAGCTGTTTTTT